The T cell receptor (beta chain) under discussion was sequenced for a study of blood T cell repertoires in COVID-19 (dated by TCRdb to the early 2020s). In the study overall: Samples covering the acute and convalescent phases of COVID-19 were provided by collaborators in the United States, Italy and Spain. The prospective study material was composed of cDNA or gDNA derived from T cells, B-cell-depleted T cells, or PBMCs. Subjects who had been exposed to COVID-19, were actively infected with it, or had recovered from it provided the deeply sampled blood TCRbeta repertoires that made up the dataset. The repertoires were released in a freely available public database meant as a resource for research on the immune response to SARS-CoV-2. The samples were drawn from two sources: the first 160 participants of the ongoing ImmuneRACE study, and fewer than 1,500 subjects contributed by 6 global collaborators. A de-identified subject ID, COVID-19 status, age in years and sex were almost always included in the sample metadata. HLA class I and class II types, where available, came from metadata supplied by the sample provider rather than from assay-based typing.

Per the germline V gene, SGDLS is the CDR1 and YYNGEE is the CDR2. The CDR3 sequence holds 13 residues, the cysteine and phenylalanine included. Left in the record is the CDR3 DNA by itself, 39 bases read in frame from the first base. V is cut back by 5 bases and J by 5 bases, with 5 bases in the junction unmatched. As regards this clone: The antigen it binds to is not known. Base qualities are missing; no much larger clone stands one base away.

Study-wide conclusions, independent of this receptor: Clinical and demographic metadata were provided uncurated, with the amount varying by source and participant.

TCRbeta CDR3 regions were amplified from genomic DNA using the immunoSEQ Assay, a bias-controlled multiplex PCR. On the authors' methods: Within the assay, amplification of reference gene primers was used to estimate how many nucleated cells each sample contained. To quantify the absolute abundance of each unique TCRbeta CDR3 rearrangement, sequence reads were collapsed and filtered. For each sample, productive Simpson clonality was calculated as the square root of Simpson's diversity index over productive rearrangements. As stored in TCRdb, this immuneACCESS dataset retains in-frame rearrangements with V and J assigned. A fraction of the clones does not appear; measured against another copy, unresolved V genes explain less than half of the discrepancy, and the remainder lacks a known reason. V, J and clone size are those of that table, while D and trimming were read from the DNA. A total of about 160,000 clones appear in this sample, 87% of them only once. Clones ranked in the top ten supply about 4.2% of the sample.

Each collaborating institution followed its own protocols to collect whole blood in K2EDTA tubes. Collaborator samples were shipped for TCRbeta analysis as frozen whole blood, isolated PBMCs, or DNA extracted from either sample type. The sequence was collected from an older woman with active or convalescent COVID-19. The chain is assembled from TRBV9 and TRBJ2-7; 9 bases in the junction line up with TRBD1. Sequenced input: peripheral blood. The CDR3 region has the sequence CASSSDRGDEQYF. The nucleotide sequence is given as TGTGCCAGCAGTTCCGACAGGGGGGACGAGCAGTACTTC.